These 15 T cell receptor beta chains were all obtained from the same sample, sequenced in a study of T cells in localized non-small cell lung cancer. Clones were sequenced by immunoSEQ multiplex PCR, and TCRdb holds only the in-frame ones, with some missing. The repertoire includes about 26,000 clones, approximately 89% of them detected once, and 3.5% to 5% sits in the top ten. The specimen comprised peripheral blood, sampled before any cancer treatment. Receptors were obtained from an older female donor with stage II squamous cell lung carcinoma.

This rearrangement joins TRBV6-5 to TRBJ2-7; 10 bases match TRBD1. This CDR3 has 14 amino acids. The trim removed 6 bases at V and 5 bases at J, leaving 7 bases unmatched. Germline V lookup: CDR1 MNHEY, CDR2 SVGAGI. The CDR3 nucleotides read TGTGCCAGCAGAAGATCGGGACAGGGGCACGAGCAGTACTTC. This encodes CASRRSGQGHEQYF.

The chain joins TRBV5-1 to TRBJ2-5; D is uncertain. From germline, CDR1 is SGHRS and CDR2 YFSETQ. The CDR3 sequence is 14 residues long. V lost 8 bases, J lost 3 bases, and 17 bases lay in between. Written as DNA, the CDR3 is TGCGCCAGTAAGGACCCTTCCCTCAAAGAGACCCAGTACTTC. Its protein product is CASKDPSLKETQYF.

The chain has TRBV5-1 and TRBJ1-4; D is undetermined. CDR1 and CDR2 (germline): SGHRS, YFSETQ. The V end lost 1 base, the J end lost 6 bases, and 7 bases lay between the germline ends. The CDR3 spans 13 residues. CDR3 sequence reads: CASSLTLYEKLFF. The CDR3, as DNA: TGCGCCAGCAGCTTGACACTTTATGAAAAACTGTTTTTT.

V and J are TRBV14 and TRBJ2-7; 7 nucleotides line up with TRBD1. This CDR3 has 15 amino acids. J lost 2 bases, V lost 5 bases, and 9 bases had no gene match. Germline-derived CDR1 and CDR2 are SGHDN and FVKESK. The CDR3: CASSDHRGATYEQYF. CDR3 sequence (DNA): TGTGCCAGCAGCGACCACAGGGGCGCTACCTACGAGCAGTACTTC.

V is TRBV7-2 and J is TRBJ2-4; 11 bases agree with TRBD1. J was trimmed by 8 bases and V by 5 bases; bases with no gene match: 5. This CDR3 contains 14 residues. Germline CDR1 and CDR2: SGHTA and FQGNSA. In nucleotides, the CDR3 is TGTGCCAGCAGCGTACCGGGACAGGGGGACATTCAGTACTTC. It codes for CASSVPGQGDIQYF.

The gene calls are TRBV7-8 and TRBJ2-1, with 7 bases identical to TRBD2. After removal of 5 bases from V and 7 bases from J, the junction contained 8 bases not matched to a gene. Germline assignment: CDR1 SGHVS and CDR2 FQNEAQ. This CDR3 contains 14 residues. This CDR3 is CASSIRLAWNEQFF. The CDR3 DNA follows: TGTGCCAGCAGCATTAGACTAGCCTGGAATGAGCAGTTCTTC.

V and J are TRBV28 and TRBJ2-7, with D tentatively TRBD1 or TRBD2 (5 bases each). The CDR3 runs 14 residues. With 7 bases removed from V and 6 bases from J, the gap between germline ends came to 19 bases. Germline CDR1 is MDHEN and CDR2 is SYDVKM. CDR3 residues: CASTPGGIRSEQYF. The DNA for the CDR3 is TGTGCCAGCACCCCTGGGGGTATTCGATCCGAGCAGTACTTC.

V is TRBV11-3 and J is TRBJ1-1; the match to TRBD1 covers 10 bases. Looked up from germline, CDR1 is SGHNT and CDR2 is YENEEA. The CDR3 spans 14 residues. Trimming at V came to 5 bases and at J to 5 bases, leaving 5 bases not matched to a gene. CDR3 loop: CASSDRGRGTEAFF. The CDR3 nucleotides are TGTGCCAGCAGCGACAGGGGGCGCGGGACTGAAGCTTTCTTT. Variable domain in full (rest from reference TRBV11-3 and TRBJ1-1): EAGVVQSPRYKIIEKKQPVAFWCNPISGHNTLYWYLQNLGQGPELLIRYENEEAVDDSQLPKDRFSAERLKGVDSTLKIQPAELGDSAVYLCASSDRGRGTEAFFGQGTRLTVV.

The J gene is TRBJ2-7, the V gene TRBV29-1, with TRBD2 as a possible D gene (5 bases). Germline V gene sequence: CDR1 SQVTM, CDR2 ANQGSEA. The CDR3 length is 13 residues. V was pared by 7 bases and J by 2 bases, with 15 bases between. CDR3 nucleotide sequence: TGCAGCGCCGCTGGGGAGAGAGCCTACGAGCAGTACTTC. It encodes CSAAGERAYEQYF.

The genes are TRBV4-1 and TRBJ2-7; D not resolved. V was shortened by 0 bases and J by 3 bases, with 6 bases between the two germline ends. The CDR3 has 13 residues. Germline CDR1 and CDR2: MGHRA and YSYEKL. The CDR3 reads CASSQDWDYEQYF. In DNA, the CDR3 is TGCGCCAGCAGCCAAGACTGGGACTACGAGCAGTACTTC.

CDR3 sequence (DNA): TGCGCCAGCAGCCCTAGCGGGCTGCCCAATGAGCAGTTCTTC. As protein: CASSPSGLPNEQFF. The J gene is TRBJ2-1, the V gene TRBV4-1; TRBD2 aligns across 8 bases. The CDR3 loop spans 14 amino acids. CDR1 is MGHRA, CDR2 YSYEKL, per germline. V gave up 4 bases and J gave up 6 bases; unmatched junction bases: 5.

The chain is built from TRBV21-1 and TRBJ1-4; the tabulated D call, TRBD1, remains unverified against the DNA. TRBV21-1 is deemed a pseudogene. The CDR3 length is 16 residues. For the CDR3, the DNA is TGTGCCAGCAGCAAATCAGCCAGGGGGATGGATGAAAAACTGTTTTTT. It specifies CASSKSARGMDEKLFF.

The chain joins TRBV6-5 to TRBJ1-1; no definite D call. This CDR3 region has 15 residues. CDR1 MNHEY and CDR2 SVGAGI come from the germline V gene. With 7 bases removed from V and 5 bases from J, the gap between germline ends came to 20 bases. The CDR3 spells CASKDVGILGTEAFF. The CDR3 DNA sequence: TGTGCCAGCAAGGATGTAGGGATCTTGGGGACTGAAGCTTTCTTT.

V gene TRBV12-2 combines with J gene TRBJ1-2. TRBV12-2 is given as a pseudogene. This CDR3 has 15 amino acids. The CDR3 reads CASRPDPGKRDGYTF. The CDR3 DNA reads TGTGCAAGTCGCCCAGACCCGGGGAAGAGGGATGGCTACACCTTC.

Concerning this clone: One junction end does not reproduce the germline sequence, and a read error may be involved. V is TRBV11-2 and J is TRBJ1-5; no definite D call. The CDR3 runs 13 residues. The germline CDR1 and CDR2 sequences are SGHAT and FQNNGV. CDR3 DNA: TGTGCCAGCAGCCTAGACTCGGGACAGCCCCAGCATTTT. This sequence encodes CASSLDSGQPQHF. Together with reference TRBV11-2 and TRBJ1-5, the CDR3 gives the full variable domain: EAGVAQSPRYKIIEKRQSVAFWCNPISGHATLYWYQQILGQGPKLLIQFQNNGVVDDSQLPKDRFSAERLKGVDSTLKIQPAKLEDSAVYLCASSLDSGQPQHFGDGTRLSIL.